The rows below give T cell receptor beta chains drawn from one sample of a study of T cell repertoires in cytomegalovirus infection. TCRdb called the reads again in MiXCR, with one record for every CDR3 protein. This table has 900,000 to 950,000 distinct CDR3 sequences, 31% appearing once. These receptors' antigens are unknown. The sequences come from cultured CD8+ T cells from PBMCs, collected from culture after CMV antigen stimulation. The receptors come from a human donor in good health (CMV status not recorded). Some clones in this sample may be carry-over from other donors' samples. Each CDR3 is given with its conserved first and last residue. D genes are given only for firm matches. The size of a clone is reported for some rows only, either as once, few or many, or as a class for expanded clones.

TRBD1 TRBJ1-1 - TRBV19 CASRGDRDPEAFF TGTGCCAGTAGGGGCGACAGGGACCCTGAAGCTTTCTTT
- TRBJ2-2 few TRBV4-1 CASSQVGVGGTGELFF TGCGCCAGCAGCCAAGTAGGGGTCGGGGGCACCGGGGAGCTGTTTTTT
TRBD1 TRBJ2-3 few TRBV2 CASLWTGPGTDTQYF TGTGCCAGCCTATGGACAGGGCCGGGCACAGATACGCAGTATTTT
TRBD1 TRBJ1-1 once TRBV6-2/TRBV6-3 CASSYSQTGGIEAFF TGTGCCAGCAGTTACTCCCAGACAGGGGGTATTGAAGCTTTCTTT
- TRBJ1-4 - TRBV27 CASSLLVKGEKLFF TGTGCCAGCAGTTTATTGGTCAAGGGGGAAAAACTGTTTTTT
- TRBJ1-1 - TRBV28 CASSWTAVTEAFF TGTGCCAGCAGTTGGACAGCGGTCACTGAAGCTTTCTTT
- TRBJ1-1 - TRBV29-1 CSVEGGDFTEAFF TGCAGCGTTGAAGGGGGGGATTTCACTGAAGCTTTCTTT
TRBD2 TRBJ2-1 few TRBV20-1 CSAGAERGAYYNEQFF TGCAGTGCTGGGGCCGAGCGGGGGGCCTACTACAATGAGCAGTTCTTC
TRBD2 TRBJ2-5 few TRBV11-2 CASSLGLAGGQQETQYF TGTGCCAGCAGCTTGGGACTAGCGGGGGGACAACAAGAGACCCAGTACTTC
TRBD1 TRBJ2-2 few TRBV24-1 CATGSRRGQGGELFF TGTGCCACCGGGTCTCGCAGGGGGCAAGGCGGGGAGCTGTTTTTT
- TRBJ2-1 few TRBV7-2 CASSEGWFEQFF TGTGCCAGCAGCGAGGGCTGGTTTGAGCAGTTCTTC
TRBD1 TRBJ2-1 few TRBV14 CASSLGTGVWYEQFF TGTGCCAGCAGCCTTGGGACAGGGGTCTGGTATGAGCAGTTCTTC
- TRBJ2-5 - TRBV19 CANPSRLAQDTQYF TGTGCCAACCCGTCCAGGCTAGCGCAAGACACCCAGTACTTC
TRBD1 TRBJ1-5 - TRBV6-1 CASSPGQGVLNQPQHF TGTGCCAGCAGCCCGGGACAGGGGGTACTCAATCAGCCCCAGCATTTT
- TRBJ1-1 - TRBV15 CATSPDGGNTEAFF TGTGCCACCAGCCCCGACGGGGGAAACACTGAAGCTTTCTTT
TRBD2 TRBJ2-2 many TRBV11-1 CASSLGRTSGPNTGELFF TGTGCCAGCAGCTTAGGCCGGACTAGCGGACCGAACACCGGGGAGCTGTTTTTT
- TRBJ2-5 few TRBV27 CASSSIQTPSETQYF TGTGCCAGCAGTTCTATTCAGACTCCCTCGGAGACCCAGTACTTC
- TRBJ1-1 - TRBV7-9 CASSLTTGMNTEAFF TGTGCCAGCAGCTTAACCACAGGGATGAACACTGAAGCTTTCTTT
- TRBJ2-5 - TRBV6-1 CASSYEGDQETQYF TGTGCCAGCAGTTATGAGGGGGATCAAGAGACCCAGTACTTC
- TRBJ1-5 - TRBV19 CASSPEGHQPQHF TGTGCCAGTAGTCCCGAGGGGCATCAGCCCCAGCATTTT
TRBD1 TRBJ1-5 few TRBV4-1 CASSPGTGNSNQPQHF TGCGCCAGCAGCCCAGGGACAGGTAATAGCAATCAGCCCCAGCATTTT
- TRBJ2-2 - TRBV4-1 CASSQEIEAGELFF TGCGCCAGCAGCCAAGAGATAGAAGCCGGGGAGCTGTTTTTT
- TRBJ2-5 - TRBV7-3 CASSTYPRETQYF TGTGCCAGCAGCACCTATCCCCGGGAGACCCAGTACTTC